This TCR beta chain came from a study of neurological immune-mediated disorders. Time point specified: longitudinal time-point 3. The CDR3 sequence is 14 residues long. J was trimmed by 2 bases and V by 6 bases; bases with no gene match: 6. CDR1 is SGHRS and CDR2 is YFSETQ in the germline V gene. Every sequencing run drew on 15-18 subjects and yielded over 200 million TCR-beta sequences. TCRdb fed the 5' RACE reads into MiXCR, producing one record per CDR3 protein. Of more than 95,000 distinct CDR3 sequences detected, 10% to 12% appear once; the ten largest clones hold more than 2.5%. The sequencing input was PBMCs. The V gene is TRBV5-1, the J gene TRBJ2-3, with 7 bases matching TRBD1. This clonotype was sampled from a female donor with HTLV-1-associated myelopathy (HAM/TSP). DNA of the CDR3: TGCGCCAGCACCACCGGACAGGACACAGATACGCAGTATTTT. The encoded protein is CASTTGQDTDTQYF.